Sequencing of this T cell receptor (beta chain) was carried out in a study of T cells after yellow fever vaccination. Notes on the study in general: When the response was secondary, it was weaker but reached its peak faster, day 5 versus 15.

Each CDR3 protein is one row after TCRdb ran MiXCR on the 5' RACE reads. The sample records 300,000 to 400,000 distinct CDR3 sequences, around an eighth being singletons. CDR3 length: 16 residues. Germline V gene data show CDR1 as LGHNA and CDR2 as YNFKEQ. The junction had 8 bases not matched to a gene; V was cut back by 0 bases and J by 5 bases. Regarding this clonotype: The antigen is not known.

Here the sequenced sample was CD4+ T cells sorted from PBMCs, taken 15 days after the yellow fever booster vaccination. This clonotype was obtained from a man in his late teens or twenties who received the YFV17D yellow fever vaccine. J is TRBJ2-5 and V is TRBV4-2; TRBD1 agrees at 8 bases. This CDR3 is CASSQESGGGWETQYF. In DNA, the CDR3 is TGTGCCAGCAGCCAAGAGTCAGGGGGCGGCTGGGAGACCCAGTACTTC.